This T cell receptor (beta chain) emerged from a study of T cells in Graves' hyperthyroidism and ophthalmopathy. Findings and limits, study-wide: By a 13 V-J model, ophthalmopathy was set apart from stable hyperthyroidism.

Amplified TCR beta CDR3 regions came from RNA transcripts. The TCR CDR3 first-round RT-PCR relied on the HTBI primer set. TCRdb re-analysed the multiplex PCR reads in MiXCR, keeping a single row per CDR3 protein. The repertoire consists of some 800,000 distinct CDR3 sequences, with roughly 40% occurring once and the leading ten covering approximately 10%. Germline CDR1 reads MNHNY; CDR2 reads SVGAGI (reference sequence). This CDR3 region has 15 residues. J lost 4 bases, V lost 7 bases, and 11 bases had no gene match. This clonotype came up a few times. Antigen specificity is unknown. The chain links TRBV6-6 to TRBJ1-1, with TRBD1 identical over 8 bases. The TCR comes from a man aged 18 to 35 with Graves' hyperthyroidism. Specimen: blood. The CDR3 is CASNRDRIVGTEAFF. The DNA of the CDR3 is TGTGCCAGCAATCGGGACAGGATAGTCGGCACTGAAGCTTTCTTT.